These T cell receptor beta chains were read from a single sample in a study of cytomegalovirus exposure and HLA in healthy donors. Using immunoSEQ multiplex PCR, the repertoire was profiled, and TCRdb retains in-frame clones only, with some absent. The sample consists of over 45,000 clones, approximately 92% of them appearing once. Sequenced input: PBMCs. The receptors originated from a man younger than 30 in good health and CMV-seronegative. Each CDR3 is given with its conserved first and last residue. A D gene is named only where the DNA matches it firmly. Expanded clones get a size class; other rows say once, few or many, or leave the size out.

CDR3 length: 15
J gene: TRBJ2-3
clone size: NA
D gene: NA
V gene: TRBV27
CDR3 DNA: TGTGCCAGCAGTTTTGCGGGGCCCCCGGGAGATACGCAGTATTTT
CDR3 protein: CASSFAGPPGDTQYF

CDR3 length: 14
J gene: TRBJ1-2
clone size: NA
D gene: TRBD1
V gene: TRBV4-3
CDR3 DNA: TGCGCCAGCAGCCAAGTCCCGGACAGGGATGGCTACACCTTC
CDR3 protein: CASSQVPDRDGYTF

CDR3 length: 12
J gene: TRBJ2-1
clone size: NA
D gene: TRBD2
V gene: TRBV5-1
CDR3 DNA: TGCGCCAGCAGCTCGCGGGGGAGTGAGCAGTTCTTC
CDR3 protein: CASSSRGSEQFF

CDR3 length: 14
J gene: TRBJ2-5
clone size: NA
D gene: TRBD2
V gene: TRBV11-2
CDR3 DNA: TGTGCCAGCAGCCCCTCGCGGGAGGGAGAGACCCAGTACTTC
CDR3 protein: CASSPSREGETQYF

CDR3 length: 15
J gene: TRBJ2-7
clone size: NA
D gene: TRBD2
V gene: TRBV5-1
CDR3 DNA: TGCGCCAGCAGCTTGGGAGCTAGCGGGTTGTACGAGCAGTACTTC
CDR3 protein: CASSLGASGLYEQYF

CDR3 length: 16
J gene: TRBJ2-6
clone size: NA
D gene: NA
V gene: TRBV4-3
CDR3 DNA: TGCGCCAGCAGCCAAGAAACAGGTTCTGGGGCCAACGTCCTGACTTTC
CDR3 protein: CASSQETGSGANVLTF

CDR3 length: 21
J gene: TRBJ2-1
clone size: NA
D gene: TRBD1
V gene: TRBV28
CDR3 DNA: TGTGCCAGCACCGATGCCGGGACAGGGGACACGAACACCCTAGTTTACAATGAGCAGTTCTTC
CDR3 protein: CASTDAGTGDTNTLVYNEQFF

CDR3 length: 18
J gene: TRBJ2-2
clone size: NA
D gene: TRBD2
V gene: TRBV2
CDR3 DNA: TGTGCCAGCAGCGAAAGACTAGCGGGAGGGCGAAATCCCGGGGAGCTGTTTTTT
CDR3 protein: CASSERLAGGRNPGELFF

CDR3 length: 14
J gene: TRBJ1-4
clone size: once
D gene: NA
V gene: TRBV5-4
CDR3 DNA: TGTGCCAGCAGCTTGATCGGGACTAATAGTGATCTGATTTTT
CDR3 protein: CASSLIGTNSDLIF

CDR3 length: 12
J gene: TRBJ2-7
clone size: NA
D gene: NA
V gene: TRBV10-2
CDR3 DNA: TGCGCCAGCGAAGCGGAATCCTACGAGCAGTACTTC
CDR3 protein: CASEAESYEQYF

CDR3 length: 12
J gene: TRBJ2-7
clone size: NA
D gene: NA
V gene: TRBV10-3
CDR3 DNA: TGTGCCAGCGGCGCGGGTTCGGGGGAGCAGTACTTC
CDR3 protein: CASGAGSGEQYF

CDR3 length: 15
J gene: TRBJ2-2
clone size: NA
D gene: NA
V gene: TRBV7-3
CDR3 DNA: TGTGCCAGCAGCTTAGGGCGTCGTAACACCGGGGAGCTGTTTTTT
CDR3 protein: CASSLGRRNTGELFF

CDR3 length: 14
J gene: TRBJ2-1
clone size: NA
D gene: TRBD1
V gene: TRBV5-1
CDR3 DNA: TGCGCCAGCAGCACCGGACAGGGTGCGGATGAGCAGTTCTTC
CDR3 protein: CASSTGQGADEQFF

CDR3 length: 14
J gene: TRBJ1-1
clone size: few
D gene: NA
V gene: TRBV7-3
CDR3 DNA: TGTGCCAGCAGCTTGTCAGGGTCCCCCACTGAAGCTTTCTTT
CDR3 protein: CASSLSGSPTEAFF

CDR3 length: 15
J gene: TRBJ2-3
clone size: NA
D gene: TRBD2
V gene: TRBV27
CDR3 DNA: TGTGCCAGCAGTCCGTTAGCGGGAGGGAAAGATACGCAGTATTTT
CDR3 protein: CASSPLAGGKDTQYF

CDR3 length: 14
J gene: TRBJ1-1
clone size: NA
D gene: NA
V gene: TRBV10-2
CDR3 DNA: TGCGCCAGCAGTGCAGGCGAAATGAACACTGAAGCTTTCTTT
CDR3 protein: CASSAGEMNTEAFF

CDR3 length: 15
J gene: TRBJ1-4
clone size: once
D gene: NA
V gene: TRBV19
CDR3 DNA: TGTGCCAGTAGTATAGGGGGGACACACAATGAAAAACTGTTTTTT
CDR3 protein: CASSIGGTHNEKLFF

CDR3 length: 16
J gene: TRBJ2-7
clone size: NA
D gene: NA
V gene: TRBV19
CDR3 DNA: TGTGCCAGTAGTATACGTTTAGAGGGAGGACGGAACGAGCAGTACTTC
CDR3 protein: CASSIRLEGGRNEQYF

CDR3 length: 14
J gene: TRBJ2-5
clone size: NA
D gene: TRBD2
V gene: TRBV5-4
CDR3 DNA: TGTGCCAGCAGCGGGGGACTAGCCGGAGAGACCCAGTACTTC
CDR3 protein: CASSGGLAGETQYF

CDR3 length: 14
J gene: TRBJ1-5
clone size: NA
D gene: NA
V gene: TRBV19
CDR3 DNA: TGTGCCAGTAGTATCGCGGCATTAAATCAGCCCCAGCATTTT
CDR3 protein: CASSIAALNQPQHF

CDR3 length: 17
J gene: TRBJ2-7
clone size: NA
D gene: TRBD2
V gene: TRBV4-2
CDR3 DNA: TGTGCCAGCAGCCCCAGAGGGGGGCAAGCGGGAGGGGTTGAGCAGTACTTC
CDR3 protein: CASSPRGGQAGGVEQYF

CDR3 length: 12
J gene: TRBJ2-1
clone size: NA
D gene: TRBD2
V gene: TRBV9
CDR3 DNA: TGTGCCAGCAGCGTTGGGAGGGATGAGCAGTTCTTC
CDR3 protein: CASSVGRDEQFF

CDR3 length: 15
J gene: TRBJ1-1
clone size: NA
D gene: TRBD1
V gene: TRBV14
CDR3 DNA: TGTGCCAGCAGCCTAAGACAGGGTATGAACACTGAAGCTTTCTTT
CDR3 protein: CASSLRQGMNTEAFF

CDR3 length: 14
J gene: TRBJ1-2
clone size: NA
D gene: TRBD1
V gene: TRBV5-4
CDR3 DNA: TGTGCCAGCAGTTCCCCGGGACAGAACTATGGCTACACCTTC
CDR3 protein: CASSSPGQNYGYTF

CDR3 length: 15
J gene: TRBJ2-3
clone size: once
D gene: TRBD2
V gene: TRBV7-9
CDR3 DNA: TGTGCCAGCAGCCCCCCGGGAGGCCGCACAGATACGCAGTATTTT
CDR3 protein: CASSPPGGRTDTQYF

CDR3 length: 14
J gene: TRBJ1-4
clone size: NA
D gene: NA
V gene: TRBV15
CDR3 DNA: TGTGCCACCAGGACCGACAGACTTAATGAAAAACTGTTTTTT
CDR3 protein: CATRTDRLNEKLFF

CDR3 length: 16
J gene: TRBJ2-1
clone size: NA
D gene: TRBD2
V gene: TRBV9
CDR3 DNA: TGTGCCAGCAGCGTAGGTGTTAGCGGGTTGCTGGATGAGCAGTTCTTC
CDR3 protein: CASSVGVSGLLDEQFF

CDR3 length: 17
J gene: TRBJ2-7
clone size: NA
D gene: TRBD2
V gene: TRBV9
CDR3 DNA: TGTGCCAGCAGCGCGGGACTAGCGGGAGACGGGGCGGAGGAGCAGTACTTC
CDR3 protein: CASSAGLAGDGAEEQYF

CDR3 length: 14
J gene: TRBJ1-3
clone size: once
D gene: NA
V gene: TRBV5-6
CDR3 DNA: TGTGCCAGCAGCTTCCAGGGCGGCGGAAACACCATATATTTT
CDR3 protein: CASSFQGGGNTIYF

CDR3 length: 18
J gene: TRBJ2-1
clone size: NA
D gene: TRBD2
V gene: TRBV19
CDR3 DNA: TGTGCCACCTCGAGGCCGGGACTAGCGGGACCAAAATACAATGAGCAGTTCTTC
CDR3 protein: CATSRPGLAGPKYNEQFF

CDR3 length: 19
J gene: TRBJ2-7
clone size: NA
D gene: NA
V gene: TRBV13
CDR3 DNA: TGTGCCAGCAGCTTCACCGGGGGACTGGAAGAAGTAAAAACCTACGAGCAGTACTTC
CDR3 protein: CASSFTGGLEEVKTYEQYF

CDR3 length: 15
J gene: TRBJ2-5
clone size: NA
D gene: NA
V gene: TRBV11-3
CDR3 DNA: TGTGCCAGCAGCTTCGGCAGGGCCCCCCAAGAGACCCAGTACTTC
CDR3 protein: CASSFGRAPQETQYF

CDR3 length: 13
J gene: TRBJ1-1
clone size: NA
D gene: NA
V gene: TRBV7-2
CDR3 DNA: TGTGCCAGCAGCCGCCGGGTAGACACTGAAGCTTTCTTT
CDR3 protein: CASSRRVDTEAFF

CDR3 length: 14
J gene: TRBJ2-3
clone size: NA
D gene: TRBD2
V gene: TRBV6-6
CDR3 DNA: TGTGCCAGCAGTCTGACTAGCGCCACAGATACGCAGTATTTT
CDR3 protein: CASSLTSATDTQYF

CDR3 length: 16
J gene: TRBJ1-2
clone size: NA
D gene: TRBD1
V gene: TRBV2
CDR3 DNA: TGTGCCAGCATCACCGGACAGGGAGGTTTTGACTATGGCTACACCTTC
CDR3 protein: CASITGQGGFDYGYTF

CDR3 length: 13
J gene: TRBJ2-7
clone size: NA
D gene: NA
V gene: TRBV11-2
CDR3 DNA: TGTGCCAGCAGCGCGGAGTCGCGTCACGAGCAGTACTTC
CDR3 protein: CASSAESRHEQYF

CDR3 length: 16
J gene: TRBJ1-1
clone size: NA
D gene: NA
V gene: TRBV7-2
CDR3 DNA: TGTGCCAGCAGCTTAGCCGTAGCAATGCCGGGGAGTGAAGCTTTCTTT
CDR3 protein: CASSLAVAMPGSEAFF

CDR3 length: 15
J gene: TRBJ2-2
clone size: NA
D gene: TRBD2
V gene: TRBV19
CDR3 DNA: TGTGCCAGTAACTTGCTAGCGGGATTTAACGGGGAGCTGTTTTTT
CDR3 protein: CASNLLAGFNGELFF

CDR3 length: 17
J gene: TRBJ2-3
clone size: NA
D gene: TRBD2
V gene: TRBV5-6
CDR3 DNA: TGTGCCAGCAGCTTGAGCGCAAGCGGGAGGGCCACAGATACGCAGTATTTT
CDR3 protein: CASSLSASGRATDTQYF

CDR3 length: 12
J gene: TRBJ2-7
clone size: few
D gene: NA
V gene: TRBV5-5
CDR3 DNA: TGTGCCAGCAGCTCCCGGGGTGTGGAGCAGTACTTC
CDR3 protein: CASSSRGVEQYF

CDR3 length: 14
J gene: TRBJ2-1
clone size: NA
D gene: NA
V gene: TRBV4-1
CDR3 DNA: TGCGCCAGCAGCCAAGTAGCAGGGGCTGGGGAGCAGTTCTTC
CDR3 protein: CASSQVAGAGEQFF

CDR3 length: 15
J gene: TRBJ1-3
clone size: NA
D gene: NA
V gene: TRBV2
CDR3 DNA: TGTGCCAGCAGTCCCGGGACTACCAGAGGAAACACCATATATTTT
CDR3 protein: CASSPGTTRGNTIYF

CDR3 length: 15
J gene: TRBJ2-7
clone size: NA
D gene: TRBD2
V gene: TRBV11-3
CDR3 DNA: TGTGCCAGCAGCTTAGGGCTAGCGGGAGCCCACGAGCAGTACTTC
CDR3 protein: CASSLGLAGAHEQYF

CDR3 length: 15
J gene: TRBJ1-2
clone size: NA
D gene: NA
V gene: TRBV5-5
CDR3 DNA: TGTGCCAGCAGCGGGGGGGATGATTCCAACTATGGCTACACCTTC
CDR3 protein: CASSGGDDSNYGYTF

CDR3 length: 17
J gene: TRBJ2-7
clone size: NA
D gene: NA
V gene: TRBV7-9
CDR3 DNA: TGTGCCAGCACTCCACTTTTGTCGGGGGAGAGGACCTACGAGCAGTACTTC
CDR3 protein: CASTPLLSGERTYEQYF

CDR3 length: 14
J gene: TRBJ1-1
clone size: NA
D gene: NA
V gene: TRBV13
CDR3 DNA: TGTGCCAGCAGCCCCCGGACATCGAACACTGAAGCTTTCTTT
CDR3 protein: CASSPRTSNTEAFF

CDR3 length: 15
J gene: TRBJ2-1
clone size: NA
D gene: NA
V gene: TRBV18
CDR3 DNA: TGTGCCAGCTCAGCGGGGCTAGCGCATTCAGATGAGCAGTTCTTC
CDR3 protein: CASSAGLAHSDEQFF

CDR3 length: 12
J gene: TRBJ2-7
clone size: NA
D gene: NA
V gene: TRBV6-5
CDR3 DNA: TGTGCCAGCGGGGAGGTACCCTACGAGCAGTACTTC
CDR3 protein: CASGEVPYEQYF

CDR3 length: 11
J gene: TRBJ2-7
clone size: once
D gene: NA
V gene: TRBV20-1
CDR3 DNA: TGCAGTGCCAATTCAGGCCTCGAGCAGTACTTC
CDR3 protein: CSANSGLEQYF

CDR3 length: 15
J gene: TRBJ2-7
clone size: NA
D gene: TRBD2
V gene: TRBV7-2
CDR3 DNA: TGTGCCAGCAGCCGCTATAGCGGGACCCTTAACGAGCAGTACTTC
CDR3 protein: CASSRYSGTLNEQYF

CDR3 length: 15
J gene: TRBJ1-5
clone size: NA
D gene: NA
V gene: TRBV6-1
CDR3 DNA: TGTGCCAGCACCCTTGGGACATTTGGCAATCAGCCCCAGCATTTT
CDR3 protein: CASTLGTFGNQPQHF